The 12 T cell receptor beta chains below come from one sample, sequenced in a study of blood T cell repertoires in COVID-19. Generated by immunoSEQ multiplex PCR, the TCRdb table keeps only in-frame clones and is missing some. The sample includes around 500,000 clones, approximately 88% of them seen just once. The sample was PBMCs or T cells enriched from blood (not recorded which). The receptors come from a woman between 40 and 50 years old who had recovered from COVID-19.

The chain uses TRBV3-1 (or the pseudogene TRBV3-2) and TRBJ2-7; 8 bases match TRBD1. The germline V gene encodes CDR1 LGHDT and CDR2 YNNKEL (reference sequence). The CDR3 runs 16 residues. The V and J ends lost 3 bases and 5 bases, in that order; junction bases with no gene match: 12. As DNA, the CDR3 is TGTGCCAGCAGCCACCGACCTCGGACAGGGTTCGACGAGCAGTACTTC. Residues: CASSHRPRTGFDEQYF.

The chain combines TRBV7-2 with TRBJ1-2, with a possible D match to TRBD1 (5 bases). The CDR3 totals 15 residues. V was shortened by 5 bases and J by 0 bases, with 13 bases between the two germline ends. Germline V lookup: CDR1 SGHTA, CDR2 FQGNSA. The CDR3 DNA follows: TGTGCCAGCAGCCCTCGGGGGGAAGCTAACTATGGCTACACCTTC. This codes for CASSPRGEANYGYTF. The variable domain in full, with the rest retrieved from reference TRBV7-2 and TRBJ1-2, is GAGVSQSPSNKVTEKGKDVELRCDPISGHTALYWYRQSLGQGLEFLIYFQGNSAPDKSGLPSDRFSAERTGGSVSTLTIQRTQQEDSAVYLCASSPRGEANYGYTFGSGTRLTVV.

V gene TRBV25-1 combines with J gene TRBJ2-3; TRBD2 aligns across 12 bases. There are 16 residues in the CDR3. After removal of 3 bases from V and 10 bases from J, the junction contained 11 bases not matched to a gene. CDR1 is MGHDK, CDR2 SYGVNS, per germline. The CDR3 region has the DNA TGTGCCAGCAGTGACCGACTAGCGGGGGAGTCATCAGCGCAGTATTTT. Translating gives CASSDRLAGESSAQYF.

The chain couples TRBV11-3 to TRBJ1-1; the D is unclear. Between the trimmed V and J ends, which lost 5 bases and 5 bases, there was a span of 12 bases. There are 13 residues in the CDR3. CDR1 and CDR2 (germline): SGHNT, YENEEA. CDR3 residues: CASSLTGETEAFF. The DNA for the CDR3 is TGTGCCAGCAGCCTGACCGGGGAAACTGAAGCTTTCTTT.

On this clone itself: The sample holds other DNA sequences that translate to the same CDR3. The chain recombines TRBV19 with TRBJ2-7; 9 bases are shared with TRBD1. V was clipped by 3 bases and J by 1 base; unmatched bases: 1. The germline V gene encodes CDR1 LNHDA and CDR2 SQIVND (reference sequence). This CDR3 spans 14 amino acids. The DNA of the CDR3 is TGTGCCAGTAGTATCGGGACAGGGTCCTACGAGCAGTACTTC. This sequence encodes CASSIGTGSYEQYF.

This clone has only a few counts. The chain carries TRBV10-2 and TRBJ2-1; 8 nucleotides agree with TRBD2. The CDR3 totals 14 residues. V shed 10 bases, J shed 4 bases, and the junction held 9 bases outside the gene matches. The V gene's germline CDR1 is WSHSY and CDR2 SAAADI. The DNA for the CDR3 is TGCGCCACAGGATATAGCGGGGTTTACAATGAGCAGTTCTTC. Amino acids: CATGYSGVYNEQFF.

The CDR3 protein is CASSFGQGEAFF. CDR3 in DNA: TGTGCCAGCAGTTTCGGGCAGGGGGAAGCTTTCTTT. J is TRBJ1-1 and V is TRBV28, with TRBD1 as a possible D gene (6 bases). Trimming cost V 3 bases and J 8 bases, with 10 bases left between them. The germline gives CDR1 MDHEN, CDR2 SYDVKM. CDR3 size: 12 residues.

CDR3 sequence reads: CASSTSSGRIYEQYF. In nucleotides, the CDR3 is TGTGCCAGCAGTACCTCTAGCGGGAGAATCTACGAGCAGTACTTC. The genes are TRBV27 and TRBJ2-7; 10 bases line up with TRBD2. Germline trimming cut 5 bases from V and 3 bases from J; bases unmatched to any gene: 7. The germline gives CDR1 MNHEY, CDR2 SMNVEV (reference sequence). The CDR3 covers 15 residues.

The V call is TRBV23-1, the J call TRBJ2-5; D perhaps matches TRBD2 (5 bases). TRBV23-1 is noted as an ORF with a role that remains uncertain. V lost 6 bases, J lost 4 bases, and 18 bases lay in between. This CDR3 is 15 amino acids long. The CDR3 DNA follows: TGCGCCAGCAGGGCCCGGTCGGGGTTTGTAGAGACCCAGTACTTC. Encoded protein: CASRARSGFVETQYF.

The chain carries TRBV13 and TRBJ1-2; no firm D call. This CDR3 has 15 amino acids. Germline lookup yields CDR1 PRHDT and CDR2 FYEKMQ (reference sequence). Trimming left V 0 bases short and J 1 base short, with 9 bases between. The DNA for the CDR3 is TGTGCCAGCAGCTTAGGGGGAGCACATAACTATGGCTACACCTTC. It codes for CASSLGGAHNYGYTF. Full variable domain (missing parts from reference TRBV13 and TRBJ1-2): AAGVIQSPRHLIKEKRETATLKCYPIPRHDTVYWYQQGPGQDPQFLISFYEKMQSDKGSIPDRFSAQQFSDYHSELNMSSLELGDSALYFCASSLGGAHNYGYTFGSGTRLTVV.

This chain uses TRBV5-4 with TRBJ2-3; D not resolved. Germline CDR1 is SGHNT and CDR2 is YYREEE (reference sequence). The CDR3 is 13 amino acids. V dropped 5 bases and J dropped 8 bases, with 15 bases sitting between them. CDR3 sequence reads: CASRKKSESTQYF. CDR3 coding DNA: TGTGCCAGCAGAAAAAAGTCGGAGAGTACGCAGTATTTT.

This chain uses TRBV19 with TRBJ1-2, with TRBD1 matching over 7 bases. The CDR3 covers 15 residues. Germline CDR1 is LNHDA and CDR2 is SQIVND (reference sequence). Trimming took 4 bases from V and 4 from J; bases not matched to a gene: 9. CDR3 protein: CASSTTGRGSYGYTF. The CDR3 DNA reads TGTGCCAGTAGTACGACAGGGCGGGGCAGCTATGGCTACACCTTC.